The rows below give T cell receptor beta chains drawn from one sample of a study of radiotherapy plus CTLA-4 blockade in lung cancer. TCRdb's copy holds only in-frame clones and misses some; the assay was immunoSEQ multiplex PCR. The sample includes roughly 88,000 clones, about 80% of them seen just once. The specimen was peripheral blood, collected from a patient treated with radiotherapy plus ipilimumab. The receptors stem from a human donor with non-small cell lung cancer who had stable disease on radiotherapy plus ipilimumab. CDR3s include the opening cysteine and the closing phenylalanine or tryptophan.

v_call: TRBV30; cdr3_aa: CAWRTGGTVYNSPLHF
v_call: TRBV2; cdr3_aa: CASSESVGQRGAYEQYF
v_call: TRBV7-2; cdr3_aa: CASSLAAGGAGTGDLFF
v_call: TRBV7-2; cdr3_aa: CASSSGPTNQPQHF
v_call: TRBV5-6; cdr3_aa: CASSLGRDRSDQPQHF
v_call: TRBV7-8; cdr3_aa: CASSQLPTGNTEAFF
v_call: TRBV14; cdr3_aa: CASSQGVNQPQHF
v_call: TRBV20-1; cdr3_aa: CSAPQDRGYTF
v_call: TRBV2; cdr3_aa: CASSDRVTEAFF
v_call: TRBV25-1; cdr3_aa: CASSEDALNTEAFF
v_call: TRBV10-1; cdr3_aa: CASSSGQGGRTQYF
v_call: TRBV11-3; cdr3_aa: CASSLGAENSPLHF
v_call: TRBV5-1; cdr3_aa: CASSPGRAGEQYF
v_call: TRBV7-6; cdr3_aa: CASSQDINTEAFF
v_call: TRBV4-2; cdr3_aa: CASSQERAGDTYEQYF
v_call: TRBV21-1; cdr3_aa: CASIGTVDSNQPQHF
v_call: TRBV19; cdr3_aa: CASRGGVWGAVTEAFF
v_call: TRBV28; cdr3_aa: CASSMDRERASYEQYF
v_call: TRBV11-2; cdr3_aa: CASSLRGRGYPKPNEKLFF
v_call: TRBV30; cdr3_aa: CAWSGDSLNTEAFF
v_call: TRBV4-2; cdr3_aa: CASSQGVLGTGGRTDTQYF
v_call: TRBV7-6; cdr3_aa: CASSLEGGSSYNEQFF
v_call: TRBV11-2; cdr3_aa: CASSFRADVYEQYF
v_call: TRBV9; cdr3_aa: CASSVMSGAWGTGELFF
v_call: TRBV30; cdr3_aa: CAWRNQGFGNQPQHF
v_call: TRBV28; cdr3_aa: CASSRGLGNEKLFF
v_call: TRBV10-3; cdr3_aa: CAISRSQGNQPQHF
v_call: TRBV5-4; cdr3_aa: CAIRDRGQEDQYF
v_call: TRBV30; cdr3_aa: CAWKYSDTQYF
v_call: TRBV30; cdr3_aa: CAWKSEGGDYGYTF
v_call: TRBV5-1; cdr3_aa: CASSAQGGTEAFF
v_call: TRBV27; cdr3_aa: CASNLFGTGELFF
v_call: TRBV4-2; cdr3_aa: CASSPRQGSHNEQFF
v_call: TRBV7-9; cdr3_aa: CASSPAEQGPYEQYF
v_call: TRBV5-6; cdr3_aa: CASSAAGVLAGELFF
v_call: TRBV20-1; cdr3_aa: CSARVGTEQFF
v_call: TRBV2; cdr3_aa: CACGVSYEQYF
v_call: TRBV18; cdr3_aa: CASSKEFGNQPQHF
v_call: TRBV18; cdr3_aa: CASSPDQGIGGELFF
v_call: TRBV7-6; cdr3_aa: CASSWGSSGETQYF
v_call: TRBV14; cdr3_aa: CASSLGLLYNEQFF
v_call: TRBV29-1; cdr3_aa: CSVDPRGGRTGELFF
v_call: TRBV9; cdr3_aa: CASSVTGGLDQPQHF
v_call: TRBV2; cdr3_aa: CASSERPSGSLRSF
v_call: TRBV25-1; cdr3_aa: CASTGTTEAFF
v_call: TRBV7-8; cdr3_aa: CASSFPRTSGVDEQFF
v_call: TRBV27; cdr3_aa: CASRPQGGGSGANVLTF
v_call: TRBV7-6; cdr3_aa: CASSLAPASEAFF
v_call: TRBV15; cdr3_aa: CATSANYEQYF
v_call: TRBV30; cdr3_aa: CAWSYGLNTEAFF
v_call: TRBV28; cdr3_aa: CATHSAYEQYF